A selection of T cell receptor beta chains follows, all from one sample in a study of shared clonotypes between healthy human individuals. Sequencing used immunoSEQ multiplex PCR; TCRdb keeps in-frame clones, though not all of them. This table has approximately 1.5 million clones, just under 99% appearing once. The sample consisted of naive CD4+ T cells sorted from blood. The receptors stem from a man aged 30 to 39 in good health. The CDR3 runs from the conserved cysteine through the conserved F or W. A D gene is named only where the DNA matches it firmly. Only some rows state a clone size, as once, few, many or a class for expanded clones.

CDR3	DNA	D	J	size	V	length
CASSVFVMSAGEQYF	TGTGCCAGCAGTGTATTTGTTATGTCAGCCGGCGAGCAGTACTTC	NA	TRBJ2-7	NA	TRBV2	15
CASRPYSSGDTWNEQFF	TGTGCAAGTCGCCCCTATTCTAGCGGGGACACTTGGAATGAGCAGTTCTTC	NA	TRBJ2-1	NA	TRBV12-2	17
CASRRGSTDTQYF	TGCGCCAGCCGGAGGGGGTCCACAGATACGCAGTATTTT	NA	TRBJ2-3	once	TRBV10-2	13
CASSPTSNQPQHF	TGTGCCAGCAGCCCAACTTCCAATCAGCCCCAGCATTTT	NA	TRBJ1-5	NA	TRBV28	13
CASSDHSPSTDTQYF	TGTGCCAGCAGTGACCACAGCCCTAGCACAGATACGCAGTATTTT	NA	TRBJ2-3	NA	TRBV7-2	15
CASSLIRDRGPNTIYF	TGTGCCAGCAGCTTGATTCGGGACAGGGGTCCGAACACCATATATTTT	TRBD1	TRBJ1-3	NA	TRBV5-5	16
CASSSTSGRFDEQFF	TGCGCCAGCAGCTCGACTAGCGGGAGGTTTGATGAGCAGTTCTTC	TRBD2	TRBJ2-1	NA	TRBV5-1	15
CASSERGGTDTQYF	TGTGCCAGCAGCGAGAGGGGGGGCACAGATACGCAGTATTTT	NA	TRBJ2-3	NA	TRBV7-3	14
CASSSTGGRAEAFF	TGTGCCAGCAGCTCAACAGGGGGACGGGCTGAAGCTTTCTTT	TRBD1	TRBJ1-1	NA	TRBV5-4	14
CASSGDRVGEAFF	TGCGCCAGCAGCGGAGACAGGGTCGGTGAAGCTTTCTTT	TRBD1	TRBJ1-1	NA	TRBV10-1	13
CASSLRGREGEKLFF	TGCGCCAGCAGCTTGAGGGGCAGGGAGGGTGAAAAACTGTTTTTT	NA	TRBJ1-4	once	TRBV5-1	15
CASSLTSNPSGANVLTF	TGTGCCAGCAGCTTGACAAGCAATCCCTCTGGGGCCAACGTCCTGACTTTC	NA	TRBJ2-6	NA	TRBV9	17
CASGALNTGELFF	TGTGCCAGCGGGGCCCTGAACACCGGGGAGCTGTTTTTT	NA	TRBJ2-2	NA	TRBV28	13
CASNPKGGRTYNEQFF	TGTGCCAGCAACCCCAAAGGGGGGAGGACCTACAATGAGCAGTTCTTC	NA	TRBJ2-1	NA	TRBV5-4	16
CASSYDTGLGTQYF	TGTGCCAGCAGCTATGACACGGGGCTGGGGACCCAGTACTTC	NA	TRBJ2-5	NA	TRBV7-2	14
CASSQGPRGPGSGANVLTF	TGCGCCAGCAGCCAAGGTCCGCGGGGGCCTGGCTCTGGGGCCAACGTCCTGACTTTC	NA	TRBJ2-6	NA	TRBV4-1	19
CASSLKSGRANNEQFF	TGTGCCAGCAGCTTGAAAAGCGGGAGGGCCAACAATGAGCAGTTCTTC	TRBD2	TRBJ2-1	NA	TRBV7-8	16
CASSRISQGANYGYTF	TGCGCCAGCAGCCGAATCTCACAGGGAGCTAACTATGGCTACACCTTC	NA	TRBJ1-2	NA	TRBV5-1	16
CASRTGQGYEQYF	TGTGCCAGCAGGACGGGACAGGGCTACGAGCAGTACTTC	TRBD1	TRBJ2-7	NA	TRBV6-6	13
CASSDLTGELFF	TGTGCCAGCAGTGACCTCACCGGGGAGCTGTTTTTT	NA	TRBJ2-2	NA	TRBV25-1	12
CASSLEFQETQYF	TGTGCCAGCAGCTTGGAGTTCCAAGAGACCCAGTACTTC	NA	TRBJ2-5	NA	TRBV5-4	13
CASSIPRGRPGELFF	TGTGCCAGTAGTATCCCAAGGGGGAGGCCGGGGGAGCTGTTTTTT	NA	TRBJ2-2	NA	TRBV19	15
CASSHPKTSGRLLQETQYF	TGTGCCAGCAGCCACCCCAAGACTAGCGGGAGGCTCCTCCAAGAGACCCAGTACTTC	TRBD2	TRBJ2-5	NA	TRBV11-2	19
CASSLVAGGTSGQYF	TGTGCCAGCAGCTTGGTGGCAGGGGGCACGAGCGGGCAGTACTTC	TRBD1	TRBJ2-7	NA	TRBV5-4	15
CASSLDADTQYF	TGTGCCAGCAGCTTAGACGCTGATACGCAGTATTTT	NA	TRBJ2-3	NA	TRBV11-2	12
CASSEQGTGGKQYF	TGTGCCAGCAGTGAGCAGGGGACAGGGGGAAAGCAGTACTTC	TRBD1	TRBJ2-7	NA	TRBV6-1	14
CASSYSPSGNTIYF	TGTGCCAGCAGTTACAGTCCCTCTGGAAACACCATATATTTT	NA	TRBJ1-3	NA	TRBV6-6	14
CASSVYDPGELFF	TGCGCCAGCAGTGTTTACGATCCCGGGGAGCTGTTTTTT	NA	TRBJ2-2	NA	TRBV10-1	13
CAISEKTGQGISDTQYF	TGTGCCATCAGTGAGAAGACGGGACAGGGGATTTCAGATACGCAGTATTTT	TRBD1	TRBJ2-3	NA	TRBV10-3	17